A selection of T cell receptor beta chains follows, all from one sample in a study of T cell responses to AZD1222 COVID-19 vaccine. TCRdb's copy holds only in-frame clones and misses some; the assay was immunoSEQ multiplex PCR. The table includes 140,000 to 150,000 clones, approximately 91% detected once. The source material was peripheral blood, sampled 28 days after the second dose of the MenACWY control vaccine. These receptors were taken from an adult who received the MenACWY meningococcal vaccine as a control. Each CDR3 is given with its conserved first and last residue. Clone size is stated in some rows and not others, as once, few, many or a class when expanded.

clone_size j_call v_call cdr3_aa
NA TRBJ1-1 TRBV7-2 CASSLAPRSTEAFF
NA TRBJ1-2 TRBV6-6 CASSANGNYGYTF
NA TRBJ1-1 TRBV6-2/TRBV6-3 CASSSLNRGLNTEAFF
NA TRBJ1-1 TRBV30 CAWTGRTEAFF
NA TRBJ1-5 TRBV27 CASKRGTGPINQPQHF
NA TRBJ2-1 TRBV4-3 CASSQGDYNEQFF
NA TRBJ1-1 TRBV6-5 CASGRGMNTEAFF
NA TRBJ2-2 TRBV30 CAWSVLGTSDTGELFF
once TRBJ2-1 TRBV6-6 CASSQGLARLKEQFF
NA TRBJ1-1 TRBV5-6 CASSLRGPEAFF
NA TRBJ2-1 TRBV6-2/TRBV6-3 CASSYSSYNEQFF
NA TRBJ2-7 TRBV29-1 CSVQSPGSYEQYF
NA TRBJ1-2 TRBV15 CATSRGGGAAGYTF
NA TRBJ2-3 TRBV30 CAWSPEGTDTQYF
NA TRBJ1-2 TRBV27 CASARGSGGYTF
once TRBJ2-1 TRBV5-1 CASSLELPSGINEQFF
once TRBJ2-3 TRBV20-1 CSAIRGDTQYF
NA TRBJ1-4 TRBV4-3 CASGRTTDEKLFF
NA TRBJ2-4 TRBV6-5 CASRSTGNIQYF
NA TRBJ1-2 TRBV19 CASSRDSNYGYTF
NA TRBJ1-2 TRBV24-1 CATSDSSGGYGYTF
NA TRBJ1-1 TRBV6-6 CASREPQGKDTEAFF
NA TRBJ2-2 TRBV25-1 CASRQFGTSQGGELFF
NA TRBJ1-1 TRBV4-2 CASSRVGGNTEAFF
NA TRBJ2-1 TRBV7-9 CASSWTSGRALRNEQFF
NA TRBJ1-1 TRBV5-1 CASSPSGGSTEAFF
NA TRBJ1-1 TRBV6-5 CASSYNRGGAEAFF
NA TRBJ2-2 TRBV6-4 CASRRTASWDTGELFF
NA TRBJ2-7 TRBV5-1 CASSLATGGAYEQYF
NA TRBJ1-5 TRBV19 CASSRDSFSPQHF
NA TRBJ1-1 TRBV12-3/TRBV12-4 CASSSGAVTEAFF
NA TRBJ1-4 TRBV15 CATSSRVSANEKLFF
once TRBJ2-3 TRBV10-2 CASKVEDTQYF
NA TRBJ1-1 TRBV6-5 CASSYRGQAEAFF
few TRBJ1-5 TRBV6-1 CASSEGRRGHQPQHF
NA TRBJ2-2 TRBV7-8 CASSHDSLGELFF
NA TRBJ2-1 TRBV7-3 CASSLYGTSGGNEQFF
few TRBJ1-2 TRBV5-1 CASSKGQGIPNYGYTF
once TRBJ1-2 TRBV5-1 CASSLVAGNTGYTF
NA TRBJ2-3 TRBV12-3/TRBV12-4 CASSFLDTQYF
NA TRBJ1-6 TRBV3-1/TRBV3-2 CASSQDRNSYNSPLHF
NA TRBJ2-7 TRBV5-8 CASFLTGSYEQYF
NA TRBJ1-2 TRBV2 CASSPEGSSYGYTF
few TRBJ2-2 TRBV3-1/TRBV3-2 CASSQRGEAGELFF
NA TRBJ1-2 TRBV7-2 CASSLEAGRDGYGYTF
NA TRBJ2-3 TRBV6-2/TRBV6-3 CASSYVAGGSDTQYF
once TRBJ1-1 TRBV28 CASTETGFRTEAFF
few TRBJ2-7 TRBV11-3 CASSGDRGSEQYF
NA TRBJ1-4 TRBV28 CASSSQPATNEKLFF